This note documents a single T cell receptor beta chain sequence. Its antigen is currently unknown. Here immunoSEQ multiplex PCR was the method, and the copy in TCRdb shows in-frame clones only, minus some. This table has about 120,000 clones, roughly nine tenths appearing once. Trimming shortened V by 5 bases and J by 6 bases, and 13 bases separated the two germline ends. The CDR3 is made up of 13 amino acids. The data are from a study of T cell responses to AZD1222 COVID-19 vaccine. Study-wide findings and caveats: Nearly half of spike-specific TCRs reportedly target variant regions that are unmutated in the B.1.351 and B.1.1.7 variants. Scientists sampled the repertoires only once the peak T cell response had passed.

The sample consisted of peripheral blood, taken on day 0 of AZD1222 vaccination. J is TRBJ1-1 and V is TRBV12-3 or TRBV12-4; D remains unclear. The TCR comes from an adult in good health. The CDR3 reads CASSTRAGPEAFF. In DNA form, the CDR3 reads TGTGCCAGCAGTACCCGGGCCGGCCCTGAAGCTTTCTTT.